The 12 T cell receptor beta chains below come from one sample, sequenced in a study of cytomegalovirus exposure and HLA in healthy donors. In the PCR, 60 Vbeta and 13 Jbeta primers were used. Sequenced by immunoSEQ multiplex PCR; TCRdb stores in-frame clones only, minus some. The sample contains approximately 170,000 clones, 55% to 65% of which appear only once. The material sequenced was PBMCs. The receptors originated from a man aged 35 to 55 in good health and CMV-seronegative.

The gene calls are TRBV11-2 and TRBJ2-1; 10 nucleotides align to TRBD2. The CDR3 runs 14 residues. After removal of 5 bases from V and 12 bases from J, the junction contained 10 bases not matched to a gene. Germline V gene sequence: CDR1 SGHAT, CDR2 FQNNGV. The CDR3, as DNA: TGTGCCAGCAGCCCCTCGGCTAGCGGGAGAGGGCAGTTCTTC. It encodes CASSPSASGRGQFF.

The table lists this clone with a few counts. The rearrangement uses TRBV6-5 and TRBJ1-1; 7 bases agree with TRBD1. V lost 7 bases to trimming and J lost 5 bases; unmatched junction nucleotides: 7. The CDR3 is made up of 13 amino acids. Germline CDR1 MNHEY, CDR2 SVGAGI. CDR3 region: CASIQGVGTEAFF. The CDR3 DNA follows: TGTGCCAGCATCCAGGGGGTGGGAACTGAAGCTTTCTTT.

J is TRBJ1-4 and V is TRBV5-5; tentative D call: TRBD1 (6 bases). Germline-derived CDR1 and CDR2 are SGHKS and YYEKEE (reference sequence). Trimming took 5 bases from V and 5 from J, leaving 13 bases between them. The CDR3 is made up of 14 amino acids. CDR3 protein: CASREYRANEKLFF. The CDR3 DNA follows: TGTGCCAGCAGGGAGTACAGGGCGAATGAAAAACTGTTTTTT.

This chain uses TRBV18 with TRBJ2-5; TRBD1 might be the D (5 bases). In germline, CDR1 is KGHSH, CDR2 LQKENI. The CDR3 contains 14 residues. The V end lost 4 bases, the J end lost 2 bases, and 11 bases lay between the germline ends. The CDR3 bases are TGTGCCAGCTCACGGGGCGTAACTCAAGAGACCCAGTACTTC. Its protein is CASSRGVTQETQYF.

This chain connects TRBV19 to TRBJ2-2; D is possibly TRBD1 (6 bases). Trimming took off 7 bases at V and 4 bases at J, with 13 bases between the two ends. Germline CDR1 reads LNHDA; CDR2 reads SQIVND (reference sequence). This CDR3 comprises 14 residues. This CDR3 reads CASKEQGATGELFF. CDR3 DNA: TGTGCCAGTAAGGAACAGGGAGCCACCGGGGAGCTGTTTTTT.

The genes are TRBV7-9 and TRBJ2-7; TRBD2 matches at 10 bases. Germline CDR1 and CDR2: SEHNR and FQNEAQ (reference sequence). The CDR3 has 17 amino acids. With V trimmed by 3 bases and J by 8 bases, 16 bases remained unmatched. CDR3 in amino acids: CASSLWTGTSALRQQYF. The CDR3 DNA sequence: TGTGCCAGCAGCTTGTGGACAGGGACTAGCGCCCTACGGCAGCAGTACTTC.

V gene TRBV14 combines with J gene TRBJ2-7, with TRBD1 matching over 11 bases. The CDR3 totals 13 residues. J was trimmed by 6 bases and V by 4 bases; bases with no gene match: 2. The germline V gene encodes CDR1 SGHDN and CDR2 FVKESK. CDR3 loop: CASSRGTGGEQYF. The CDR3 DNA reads TGTGCCAGCAGCCGGGGGACAGGGGGCGAGCAGTACTTC.

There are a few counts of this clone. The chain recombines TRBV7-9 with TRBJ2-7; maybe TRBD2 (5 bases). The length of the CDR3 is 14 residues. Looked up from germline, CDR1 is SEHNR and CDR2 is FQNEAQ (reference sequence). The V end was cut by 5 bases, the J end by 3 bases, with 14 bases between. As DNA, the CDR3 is TGTGCCAGCAGCCCTGTGCGTAGCGTCTACGAGCAGTACTTC. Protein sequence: CASSPVRSVYEQYF.

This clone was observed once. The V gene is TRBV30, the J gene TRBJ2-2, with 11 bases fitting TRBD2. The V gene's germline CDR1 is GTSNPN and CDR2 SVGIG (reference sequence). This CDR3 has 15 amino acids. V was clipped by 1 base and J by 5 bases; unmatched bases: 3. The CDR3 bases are TGTGCCTGGAGTGGAGTAGCGGGAGGGACCGGGGAGCTGTTTTTT. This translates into CAWSGVAGGTGELFF.

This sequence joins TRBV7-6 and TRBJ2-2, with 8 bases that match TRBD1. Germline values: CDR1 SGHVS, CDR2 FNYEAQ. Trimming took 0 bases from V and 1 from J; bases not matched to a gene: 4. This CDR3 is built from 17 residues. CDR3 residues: CASSLAGDRRNTGELFF. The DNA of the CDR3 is TGTGCCAGCAGCTTAGCCGGGGACAGGCGGAACACCGGGGAGCTGTTTTTT.

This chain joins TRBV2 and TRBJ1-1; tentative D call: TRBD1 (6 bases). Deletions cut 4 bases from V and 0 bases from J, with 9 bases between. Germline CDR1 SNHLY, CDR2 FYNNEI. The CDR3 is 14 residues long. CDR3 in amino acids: CASSGRTVNTEAFF. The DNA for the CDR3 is TGTGCCAGCAGTGGGAGGACAGTGAACACTGAAGCTTTCTTT.

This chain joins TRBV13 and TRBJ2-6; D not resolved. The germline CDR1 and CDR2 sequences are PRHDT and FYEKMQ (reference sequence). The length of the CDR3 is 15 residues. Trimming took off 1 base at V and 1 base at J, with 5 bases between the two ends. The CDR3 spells CASSLETSGANVLTF. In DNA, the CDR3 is TGTGCCAGCAGCTTAGAGACATCTGGGGCCAACGTCCTGACTTTC.